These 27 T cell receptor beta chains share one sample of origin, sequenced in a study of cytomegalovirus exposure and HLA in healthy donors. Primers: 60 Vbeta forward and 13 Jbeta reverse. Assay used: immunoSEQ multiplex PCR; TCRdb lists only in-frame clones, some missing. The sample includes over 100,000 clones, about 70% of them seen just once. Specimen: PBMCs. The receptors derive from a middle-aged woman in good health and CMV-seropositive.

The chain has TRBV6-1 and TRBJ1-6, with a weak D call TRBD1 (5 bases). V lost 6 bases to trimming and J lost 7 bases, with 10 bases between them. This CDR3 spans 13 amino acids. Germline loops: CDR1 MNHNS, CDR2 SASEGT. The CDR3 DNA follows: TGTGCCAGCAGGGGGGACTTCAATTCACCCCTCCACTTT. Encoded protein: CASRGDFNSPLHF.

The CDR3 loop reads CASSLGRTGGMGTEAFF. DNA of the CDR3: TGTGCCAGCAGCCTCGGGCGGACAGGGGGCATGGGTACTGAAGCTTTCTTT. The genes are TRBV7-9 and TRBJ1-1; 11 nucleotides match TRBD1. V lost 5 bases to trimming and J lost 5 bases; unmatched junction nucleotides: 13. The CDR3 covers 17 residues. The germline gives CDR1 SEHNR, CDR2 FQNEAQ (reference sequence).

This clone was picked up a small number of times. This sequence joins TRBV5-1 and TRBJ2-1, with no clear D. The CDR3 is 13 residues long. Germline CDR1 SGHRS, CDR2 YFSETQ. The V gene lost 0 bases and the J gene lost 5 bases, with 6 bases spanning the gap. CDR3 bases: TGCGCCAGCAGCTTGGACAGAGACAATGAGCAGTTCTTC. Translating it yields CASSLDRDNEQFF.

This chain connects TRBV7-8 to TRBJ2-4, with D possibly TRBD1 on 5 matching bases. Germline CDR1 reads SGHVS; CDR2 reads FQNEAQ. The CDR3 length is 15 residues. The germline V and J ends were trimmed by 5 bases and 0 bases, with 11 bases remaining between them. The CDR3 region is CASSGTGIAKNIQYF. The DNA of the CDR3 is TGTGCCAGCAGCGGTACAGGAATAGCCAAAAACATTCAGTACTTC.

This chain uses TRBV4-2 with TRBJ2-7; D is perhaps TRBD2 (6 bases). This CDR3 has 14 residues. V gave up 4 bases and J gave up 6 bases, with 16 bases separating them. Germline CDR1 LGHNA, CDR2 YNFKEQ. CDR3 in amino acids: CASSPGGSSFEQYF. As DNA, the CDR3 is TGTGCCAGCAGCCCCGGGGGATCTTCGTTCGAGCAGTACTTC.

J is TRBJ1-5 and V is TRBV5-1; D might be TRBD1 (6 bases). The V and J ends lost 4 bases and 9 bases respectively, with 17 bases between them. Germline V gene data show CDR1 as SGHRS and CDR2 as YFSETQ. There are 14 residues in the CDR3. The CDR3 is CASSLYAGAGPQHF. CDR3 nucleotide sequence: TGCGCCAGCAGCCTTTATGCAGGGGCAGGGCCCCAGCATTTT.

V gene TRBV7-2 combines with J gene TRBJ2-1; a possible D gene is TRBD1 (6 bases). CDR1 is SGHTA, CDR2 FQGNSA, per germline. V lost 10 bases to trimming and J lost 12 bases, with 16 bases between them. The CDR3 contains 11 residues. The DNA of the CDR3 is TGTGCCACCCTGGGGGCCGCCAGGCAGTTCTTC. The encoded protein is CATLGAARQFF.

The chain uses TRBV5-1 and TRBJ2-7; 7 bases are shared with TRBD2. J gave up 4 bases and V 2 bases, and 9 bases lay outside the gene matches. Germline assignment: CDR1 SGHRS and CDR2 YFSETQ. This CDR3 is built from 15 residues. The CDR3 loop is CASSLMTSTTYEQYF. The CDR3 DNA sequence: TGCGCCAGCAGCTTAATGACTAGCACTACGTACGAGCAGTACTTC.

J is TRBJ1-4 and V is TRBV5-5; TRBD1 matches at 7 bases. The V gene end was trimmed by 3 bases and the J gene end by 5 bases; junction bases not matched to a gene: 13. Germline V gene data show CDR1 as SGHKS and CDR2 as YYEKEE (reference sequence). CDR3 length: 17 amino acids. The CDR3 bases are TGTGCCAGCAGCTGGGCCTCCGGGACAGCTTACAATGAAAAACTGTTTTTT. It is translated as CASSWASGTAYNEKLFF.

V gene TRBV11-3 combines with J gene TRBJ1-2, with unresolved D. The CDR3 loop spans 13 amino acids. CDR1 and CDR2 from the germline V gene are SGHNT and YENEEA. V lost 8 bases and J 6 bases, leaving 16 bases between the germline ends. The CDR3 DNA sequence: TGTGCCAGCCCCCACCGGGATACAGATGGCTACACCTTC. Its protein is CASPHRDTDGYTF.

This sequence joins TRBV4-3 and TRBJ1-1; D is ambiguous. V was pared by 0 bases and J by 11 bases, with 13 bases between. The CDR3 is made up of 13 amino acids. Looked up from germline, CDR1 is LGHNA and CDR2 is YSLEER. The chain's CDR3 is CASSQDRRRGAFF. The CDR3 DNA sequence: TGCGCCAGCAGCCAAGATCGCAGGAGAGGGGCTTTCTTT.

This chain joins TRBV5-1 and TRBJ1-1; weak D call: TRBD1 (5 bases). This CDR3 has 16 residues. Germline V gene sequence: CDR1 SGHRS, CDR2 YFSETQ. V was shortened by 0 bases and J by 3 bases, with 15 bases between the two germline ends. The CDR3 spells CASSLGSRAGDTEAFF. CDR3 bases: TGCGCCAGCAGCTTGGGTTCTAGGGCGGGGGACACTGAAGCTTTCTTT.

CDR3 protein: CSVRQGNTEAFF. The CDR3 nucleotides read TGCAGCGTCAGACAGGGGAACACTGAAGCTTTCTTT. The J gene is TRBJ1-1, the V gene TRBV29-1, with 7 bases aligning to TRBD1. The CDR3 totals 12 residues. From germline, CDR1 is SQVTM and CDR2 ANQGSEA. V was clipped by 6 bases and J by 1 base; unmatched bases: 2.

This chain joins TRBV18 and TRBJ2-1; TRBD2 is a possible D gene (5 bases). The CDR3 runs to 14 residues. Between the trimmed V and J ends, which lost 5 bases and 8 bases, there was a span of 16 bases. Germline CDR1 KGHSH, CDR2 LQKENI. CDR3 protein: CASSVDGNPYEQFF. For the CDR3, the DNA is TGTGCCAGCTCAGTGGACGGGAACCCATATGAGCAGTTCTTC. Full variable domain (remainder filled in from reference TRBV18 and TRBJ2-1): NAGVMQNPRHLVRRRGQEARLRCSPMKGHSHVYWYRQLPEEGLKFMVYLQKENIIDESGMPKERFSAEFPKEGPSILRIQQVVRGDSAAYFCASSVDGNPYEQFFGPGTRLTVL.

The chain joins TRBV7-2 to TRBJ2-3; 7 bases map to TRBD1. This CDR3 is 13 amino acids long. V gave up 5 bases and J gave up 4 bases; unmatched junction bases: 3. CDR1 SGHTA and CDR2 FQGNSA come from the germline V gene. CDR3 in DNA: TGTGCCAGCAGCCGACAGGGAGCAGATACGCAGTATTTT. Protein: CASSRQGADTQYF.

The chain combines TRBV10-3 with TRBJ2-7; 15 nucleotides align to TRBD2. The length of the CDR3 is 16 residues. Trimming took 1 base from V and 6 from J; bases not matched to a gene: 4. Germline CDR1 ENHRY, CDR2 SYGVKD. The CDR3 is CAISELGLAGGSEQYF. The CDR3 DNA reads TGTGCCATCAGTGAGTTGGGACTAGCGGGAGGTTCCGAGCAGTACTTC.

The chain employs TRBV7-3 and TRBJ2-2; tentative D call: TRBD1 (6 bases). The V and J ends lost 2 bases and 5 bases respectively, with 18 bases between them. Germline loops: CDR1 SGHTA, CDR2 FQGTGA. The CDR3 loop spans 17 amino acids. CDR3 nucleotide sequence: TGTGCCAGCAGCTTACCTGAGACAGGCTTTAGGACCGGGGAGCTGTTTTTT. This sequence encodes CASSLPETGFRTGELFF.

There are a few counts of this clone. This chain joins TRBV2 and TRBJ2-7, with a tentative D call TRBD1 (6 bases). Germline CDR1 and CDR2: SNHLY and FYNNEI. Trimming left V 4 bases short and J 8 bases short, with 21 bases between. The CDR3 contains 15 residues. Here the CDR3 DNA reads TGTGCCAGCAGTGCAGACAGCGGACAGAAATGTAAGCAGTACTTC. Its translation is CASSADSGQKCKQYF.

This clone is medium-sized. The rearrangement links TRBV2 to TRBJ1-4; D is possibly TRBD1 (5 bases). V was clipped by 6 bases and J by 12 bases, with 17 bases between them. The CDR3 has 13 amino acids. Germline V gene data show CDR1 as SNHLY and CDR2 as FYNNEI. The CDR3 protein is CASRGRDLEQLFF. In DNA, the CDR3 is TGTGCCAGCAGGGGGAGGGACCTCGAACAACTGTTTTTT.

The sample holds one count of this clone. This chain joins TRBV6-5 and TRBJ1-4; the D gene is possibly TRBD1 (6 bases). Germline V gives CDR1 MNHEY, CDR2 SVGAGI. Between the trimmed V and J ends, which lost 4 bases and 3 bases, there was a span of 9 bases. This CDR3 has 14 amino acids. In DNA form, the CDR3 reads TGTGCCAGCAGTTCCACAGGGTCTAATGAAAAACTGTTTTTT. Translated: CASSSTGSNEKLFF.

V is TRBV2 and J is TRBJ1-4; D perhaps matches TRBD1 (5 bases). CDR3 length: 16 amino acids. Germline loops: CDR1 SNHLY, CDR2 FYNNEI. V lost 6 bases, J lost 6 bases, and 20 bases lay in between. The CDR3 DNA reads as TGTGCCAGCAGGGGGGGAATGGGTCCCGGGCATGAAAAACTGTTTTTT. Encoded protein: CASRGGMGPGHEKLFF.

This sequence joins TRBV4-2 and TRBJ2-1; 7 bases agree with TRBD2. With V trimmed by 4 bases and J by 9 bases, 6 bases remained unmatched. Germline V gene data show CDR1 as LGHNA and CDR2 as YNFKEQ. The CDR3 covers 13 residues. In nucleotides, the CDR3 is TGTGCCAGCAGCCGGGGAGGGGTAGCTGAGCAGTTCTTC. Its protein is CASSRGGVAEQFF.

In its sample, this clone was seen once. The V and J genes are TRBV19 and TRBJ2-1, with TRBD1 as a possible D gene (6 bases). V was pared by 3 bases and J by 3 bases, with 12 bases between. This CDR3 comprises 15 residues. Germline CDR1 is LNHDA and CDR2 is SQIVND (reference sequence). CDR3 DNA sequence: TGTGCCAGTAGTATTCCACAGGGATACTACAATGAGCAGTTCTTC. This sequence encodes CASSIPQGYYNEQFF.

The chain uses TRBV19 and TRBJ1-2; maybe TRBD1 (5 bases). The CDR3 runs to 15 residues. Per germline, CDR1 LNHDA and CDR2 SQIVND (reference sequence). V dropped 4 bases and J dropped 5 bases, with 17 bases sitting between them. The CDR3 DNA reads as TGTGCCAGTAGTACGCTCGGGGGGAAGAGGTATGGCTACACCTTC. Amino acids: CASSTLGGKRYGYTF.

DNA for the CDR3: TGTGCCAGCAGGGGGAGGGAAGGCAATTCACCCCTCCACTTT. Its protein is CASRGREGNSPLHF. This chain uses TRBV2 with TRBJ1-6; D remains ambiguous. This CDR3 spans 14 amino acids. V was clipped by 6 bases and J by 7 bases, with 13 bases between them. Germline V CDR1 and CDR2: SNHLY, FYNNEI. Full variable domain (missing parts from reference TRBV2 and TRBJ1-6): EPEVTQTPSHQVTQMGQEVILRCVPISNHLYFYWYRQILGQKVEFLVSFYNNEISEKSEIFDDQFSVERPDGSNFTLKIRSTKLEDSAMYFCASRGREGNSPLHFGNGTRLTVT.

In DNA, the CDR3 is TGTGCCTGGAGCCCCAGGGGGCTACCCCCTGGAAACACCATATATTTT. It translates to CAWSPRGLPPGNTIYF. The rearrangement uses TRBV30 and TRBJ1-3; TRBD1 matches 8 bases. Unmatched junction bases numbered 9, after V lost 3 bases and J lost 2 bases. CDR1 and CDR2 (germline): GTSNPN, SVGIG (reference sequence). This CDR3 is 16 amino acids long. The variable domain in full, completed from reference TRBV30 and TRBJ1-3, reads SQTIHQWPATLVQPVGSPLSLECTVEGTSNPNLYWYRQAAGRGLQLLFYSVGIGQISSEVPQNLSASRPQDRQFILSSKKLLLSDSGFYLCAWSPRGLPPGNTIYFGEGSWLTVV.

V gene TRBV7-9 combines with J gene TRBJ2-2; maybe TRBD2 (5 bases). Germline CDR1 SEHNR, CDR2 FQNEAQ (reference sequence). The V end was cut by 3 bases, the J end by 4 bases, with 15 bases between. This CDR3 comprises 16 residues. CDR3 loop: CASSFDVEEGTGELFF. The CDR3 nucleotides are TGTGCCAGCAGCTTTGACGTGGAAGAGGGCACCGGGGAGCTGTTTTTT.